The present T cell receptor beta chain was sequenced within a study of persistence of HIV-infected CD4 T cells. General study results and limits: Antigen-responding cells were enriched for degenerate expanded CDR3beta sequences.

In germline, CDR1 is LGHDT, CDR2 YNNKEL (reference sequence). J gave up 3 bases and V 4 bases, and 7 bases lay outside the gene matches. The CDR3 runs 15 residues. An overlapping HIV-1 Gag peptide pool stimulated these cells at 0.95 to 1 ug/peptide/mL. Sorting selected CD4+ T cells upregulating both CD40 ligand and CD69. Before stimulation, PBMCs underwent CD8+ T cell depletion. An approximately 19-hour stimulation of CD8-depleted PBMCs used anti-CD28/CD49d costimulation, CD40-blocking antibody and enfuvirtide. In regard to this clone: The antigen is not known.

This was the immunoSEQ version 4 assay in survey mode. Genomic DNA was diluted to 9 to 10 ng/uL, up to roughly 1 ug per sample. TCRdb's copy holds only in-frame clones and misses some; the assay was immunoSEQ multiplex PCR. The sample includes about 30,000 clones, 65% to 75% of them seen just once. The TCR sequence derives from an adult man with HIV who was CMV-seropositive. The input for sequencing was CD4+ T cells sorted from PBMCs after approximately 19-hour stimulation, taken from a patient who received antiretroviral therapy. The rearrangement links TRBV3-1 (or the pseudogene TRBV3-2) to TRBJ2-7; 9 bases match TRBD1. Here the CDR3 reads CASSRARQGGYEQYF. Written as DNA, the CDR3 is TGTGCCAGCAGCCGCGCTCGACAGGGGGGCTACGAGCAGTACTTC.